Each of the 27 T cell receptor beta chains below was sequenced from the same sample in a study of beta chain features in type 1 diabetes. The investigators reverse transcribed all of the isolated RNA, so they sequenced expressed TCRB transcripts. Sequencing was performed with immunoSEQ multiplex PCR; in TCRdb, only in-frame clones are kept and a portion is missing. The sample lists 620,000 or so clones; 15% were seen once. Sequenced material: naive CD4+ T cells from blood. These receptors came from a man between 18 and 29 years old in good health.

The chain combines TRBV19 with TRBJ1-2; D perhaps matches TRBD1 (5 bases). Germline CDR1 and CDR2: LNHDA and SQIVND (reference sequence). V dropped 5 bases and J dropped 2 bases, with 15 bases sitting between them. The CDR3 is made up of 15 amino acids. The CDR3 coding sequence is TGTGCCAGTAGTTCCGGGACTCCGAACAACTATGGCTACACCTTC. Its translation is CASSSGTPNNYGYTF. The whole variable domain, filled in from reference TRBV19 and TRBJ1-2, reads DGGITQSPKYLFRKEGQNVTLSCEQNLNHDAMYWYRQDPGQGLRLIYYSQIVNDFQKGDIAEGYSVSREKKESFPLTVTSAQKNPTAFYLCASSSGTPNNYGYTFGSGTRLTVV.

Only a few counts were recorded for this clone. The chain links TRBV7-2 to TRBJ2-2; D is unresolved. CDR3 length: 15 residues. Trimming cost V 3 bases and J 2 bases, with 10 bases left between them. The germline gives CDR1 SGHTA, CDR2 FQGNSA. The CDR3 sequence: CASSFRQINTGELFF. CDR3 coding DNA: TGTGCCAGCAGCTTTAGGCAGATCAACACCGGGGAGCTGTTTTTT.

This chain joins TRBV6-5 and TRBJ2-1; 9 nucleotides line up with TRBD2. The length of the CDR3 is 15 residues. CDR1 and CDR2 from the germline V gene are MNHEY and SVGAGI. V dropped 2 bases and J dropped 3; count of bases not matched to a gene: 2. CDR3 bases: TGTGCCAGCAGTTACGGCGGGGGGGTCTACAATGAGCAGTTCTTC. It translates to CASSYGGGVYNEQFF.

The chain recombines TRBV23-1 with TRBJ1-5, with 9 bases that match TRBD1. TRBV23-1 is recorded as an ORF, its role being uncertain. The CDR3 is 15 amino acids. Trimming took 2 bases from V and 6 from J; bases not matched to a gene: 5. The CDR3 bases are TGCGCCAGCAGTCAACCACAGGGGGCTAGTCAGCCCCAGCATTTT. Amino acids: CASSQPQGASQPQHF.

This clone has just one count. This CDR3 reads CASSVPLDKNIQYF. CDR3 DNA sequence: TGTGCCAGCAGCGTGCCATTAGACAAAAACATTCAGTACTTC. The gene calls are TRBV7-2 and TRBJ2-4; no firm D call. Germline CDR1 reads SGHTA; CDR2 reads FQGNSA. Between the trimmed V and J ends, which lost 5 bases and 3 bases, there was a span of 11 bases. The CDR3 spans 14 residues.

This clone was counted only a few times. The chain carries TRBV4-1 and TRBJ2-5; D is ambiguous. The germline CDR1 and CDR2 sequences are MGHRA and YSYEKL. Between the trimmed V and J ends, which lost 2 bases and 2 bases, there was a span of 6 bases. This CDR3 is built from 13 residues. The CDR3 nucleotides read TGCGCCAGCAGCCAACGGATTCAAGAGACCCAGTACTTC. Its translation is CASSQRIQETQYF.

The chain carries TRBV7-9 and TRBJ2-5, with D perhaps assigned TRBD1 or TRBD2 (5 bases each). Trimming stripped 5 bases from V and 5 bases from J, with 24 bases between. Germline V CDR1 and CDR2: SEHNR, FQNEAQ (reference sequence). There are 17 residues in the CDR3. The CDR3 loop reads CASSLSRGGGRLETQYF. For the CDR3, the DNA is TGTGCCAGCAGCCTCTCTCGGGGCGGTGGGAGATTGGAGACCCAGTACTTC.

This clone showed up just a few times. The chain couples TRBV7-9 to TRBJ2-7; TRBD1 aligns across 11 bases. The CDR3 is made up of 14 amino acids. The germline gives CDR1 SEHNR, CDR2 FQNEAQ (reference sequence). V lost 5 bases and J lost 7; bases outside the gene matches: 7. The CDR3 region is CASSTRTGGGEQYF. The DNA of the CDR3 is TGTGCCAGCAGCACCAGGACAGGGGGCGGTGAGCAGTACTTC.

A note on this clone: Other DNA sequences in the sample encode the same CDR3. The chain uses TRBV20-1 and TRBJ1-2; no definite D call. The CDR3 covers 11 residues. Looked up from germline, CDR1 is DFQATT and CDR2 is SNEGSKA (reference sequence). V lost 6 bases to trimming and J lost 5 bases, with 10 bases between them. CDR3 coding DNA: TGCAGTGCCCGAGCCGGGTATGGCTACACCTTC. This sequence encodes CSARAGYGYTF.

The rearrangement joins TRBV5-4 to TRBJ2-3; 10 nucleotides match TRBD1. Germline V lookup: CDR1 SGHNT, CDR2 YYREEE (reference sequence). The CDR3 consists of 18 residues. J was trimmed by 3 bases and V by 4 bases; bases with no gene match: 14. The CDR3 nucleotides read TGTGCCAGCAGCCAAGATCTTGCGACAGGGGGCGCGACAGATACGCAGTATTTT. This gives the protein CASSQDLATGGATDTQYF.

This chain connects TRBV29-1 to TRBJ1-5; D ambiguous. Germline loops: CDR1 SQVTM, CDR2 ANQGSEA. The CDR3 extends over 12 amino acids. V was shortened by 1 base and J by 4 bases, with 5 bases between the two germline ends. DNA for the CDR3: TGCAGCGTTGAAGTCGGAAATCAGCCCCAGCATTTT. Translated: CSVEVGNQPQHF.

This chain uses TRBV4-3 with TRBJ1-1, with a weak D call TRBD1 (6 bases). CDR3 length: 15 amino acids. V was shortened by 1 base and J by 4 bases, with 13 bases between the two germline ends. CDR1 and CDR2 from the germline V gene are LGHNA and YSLEER. As DNA, the CDR3 is TGCGCCAGCAGCCAAGTAGGTGGGGGCGGCACTGAAGCTTTCTTT. Its translation is CASSQVGGGGTEAFF.

The rearrangement joins TRBV7-2 to TRBJ2-1, with D possibly matching TRBD2 (5 bases). The CDR3 length is 14 residues. Trimming shortened V by 8 bases and J by 6 bases, and 17 bases separated the two germline ends. Germline assignment: CDR1 SGHTA and CDR2 FQGNSA. This CDR3 is CASGGSRSGNEQFF. The CDR3 region has the DNA TGTGCCAGCGGTGGGAGTCGAAGCGGCAATGAGCAGTTCTTC.

Only a few counts were recorded for this clone. The gene calls are TRBV6-6 and TRBJ2-7, with TRBD1 identical over 12 bases. CDR1 is MNHNY and CDR2 is SVGAGI in the germline V gene (reference sequence). V gave up 7 bases and J gave up 6 bases; unmatched junction bases: 10. The CDR3 consists of 15 residues. The CDR3 sequence: CASNTQGQGAGEQYF. For the CDR3, the DNA is TGTGCCAGCAACACACAGGGACAGGGGGCCGGCGAGCAGTACTTC.

On this clone itself: The limits of the CDR3 on the DNA are not certain, so only TCRdb's listed CDR3 is given. The rearrangement joins TRBV7-9 to TRBJ2-1; the table gives TRBD1 as D, unverified against the DNA. The germline gives CDR1 SEHNR, CDR2 FQNEAQ (reference sequence). The CDR3 spans 15 residues, counting both ends. CDR3 loop: CASSLARGFGSGTFF.

In its sample, this clone was seen a few times. The rearrangement links TRBV28 to TRBJ2-7, with 9 bases aligning to TRBD1. Looked up from germline, CDR1 is MDHEN and CDR2 is SYDVKM. CDR3 length: 15 amino acids. Germline trimming cut 4 bases from V and 6 bases from J; bases unmatched to any gene: 10. CDR3 nucleotide sequence: TGTGCCAGCAGTTCAACCGGGACAGGGAAGCCCGAGCAGTACTTC. Translated: CASSSTGTGKPEQYF.

This clone has only a few counts. J is TRBJ1-1 and V is TRBV30; maybe TRBD1 (5 bases). The germline CDR1 and CDR2 sequences are GTSNPN and SVGIG (reference sequence). Trimming removed 0 bases from V and 10 bases from J, with 12 bases in between. The CDR3 consists of 12 residues. CDR3 nucleotides: TGTGCCTGGAGTGTACGTATGGGGGGAGCTTTCTTT. This sequence encodes CAWSVRMGGAFF. Using reference TRBV30 and TRBJ1-1 for the parts outside the CDR3, the full variable domain is SQTIHQWPATLVQPVGSPLSLECTVEGTSNPNLYWYRQAAGRGLQLLFYSVGIGQISSEVPQNLSASRPQDRQFILSSKKLLLSDSGFYLCAWSVRMGGAFFGQGTRLTVV.

This clone has a handful of counts. V and J are TRBV28 and TRBJ1-1; D is possibly TRBD1 (6 bases). Germline assignment: CDR1 MDHEN and CDR2 SYDVKM. The CDR3 consists of 15 residues. The germline V and J ends were trimmed by 1 base and 6 bases, with 15 bases remaining between them. The chain's CDR3 is CASSLSDRAKSEAFF. DNA for the CDR3: TGTGCCAGCAGTTTATCGGACAGAGCCAAGTCTGAAGCTTTCTTT.

This clone was detected only a few times. The chain is built from TRBV11-2 and TRBJ2-3, with D tentatively TRBD2 (6 bases). This CDR3 comprises 14 residues. V lost 1 base and J 2 bases, leaving 7 bases between the germline ends. Germline values: CDR1 SGHAT, CDR2 FQNNGV. CDR3 nucleotides: TGTGCCAGCAGCTTAGGGCGGGACACAGATACGCAGTATTTT. Translating it yields CASSLGRDTDTQYF.

The CDR3 here is CASSLGPESPYEQYF. DNA for the CDR3: TGTGCCAGCAGCTTGGGCCCGGAAAGCCCCTACGAGCAGTACTTC. V and J are TRBV5-4 and TRBJ2-7; no reliable D call. CDR3 size: 15 residues. V was cut by 0 bases and J by 2 bases, with 12 bases left in between. Germline V CDR1 and CDR2: SGHNT, YYREEE (reference sequence).

Here the CDR3 reads CASSTTGRARGSEAFF. DNA for the CDR3: TGTGCCAGCAGCACTACCGGGAGGGCCCGAGGATCCGAAGCTTTCTTT. J is TRBJ1-1 and V is TRBV11-2, with unresolved D. The germline V gene has CDR1 SGHAT and CDR2 FQNNGV. The CDR3 loop spans 16 amino acids. Between the trimmed V and J ends, which lost 5 bases and 8 bases, there was a span of 24 bases.

J is TRBJ2-5 and V is TRBV6-6, with a possible D match to TRBD1 (6 bases). The closer fit of TRBJ2-7 to the DNA end suggests the J call may be wrong. CDR3 size: 14 residues. Germline CDR1 is MNHNY and CDR2 is SVGAGI (reference sequence). The CDR3 loop is CASRRQGLNYEQYF. The CDR3 DNA reads TGTGCCAGCCGGAGGCAGGGGTTAAACTACGAGCAGTACTTC.

The chain joins TRBV11-2 to TRBJ1-1; D not certain. CDR3 length equals 13 residues. Trimming removed 2 bases at V and 1 base at J, with 5 bases between. Germline assignment: CDR1 SGHAT and CDR2 FQNNGV. The CDR3 region is CASSLYGNTEAFF. In DNA form, the CDR3 reads TGTGCCAGCAGCTTATATGGGAACACTGAAGCTTTCTTT.

This clone appeared a few times. A read error may account for a junction end that differs from germline. V gene TRBV7-9 combines with J gene TRBJ2-7; D gene unclear. Germline V gives CDR1 SEHNR, CDR2 FQNEAQ (reference sequence). This CDR3 has 14 residues. CDR3: CASSLRDGSYVQYF. The CDR3, as DNA: TGTGCCAGCAGCTTACGAGACGGATCCTACGTGCAGTACTTC.

V usage is TRBV20-1 and J usage is TRBJ1-4; no definite D call. Germline loops: CDR1 DFQATT, CDR2 SNEGSKA (reference sequence). V was shortened by 5 bases and J by 4 bases, with 2 bases between the two germline ends. This CDR3 spans 10 amino acids. DNA of the CDR3: TGCAGTGCTTATAATGAAAAACTGTTTTTT. As protein: CSAYNEKLFF.

The chain is built from TRBV19 and TRBJ2-4; the D gene is possibly TRBD1 (6 bases). The V and J ends lost 5 bases and 10 bases respectively, with 15 bases between them. This CDR3 is 13 amino acids long. From germline, CDR1 is LNHDA and CDR2 SQIVND (reference sequence). The chain's CDR3 is CASSSPQGQIQYF. CDR3 coding DNA: TGTGCCAGTAGTTCGCCCCAGGGACAAATTCAGTACTTC.

This clone was detected only a few times. The chain couples TRBV9 to TRBJ2-7, with D maybe TRBD1 (6 bases). V was clipped by 0 bases and J by 4 bases, with 14 bases between them. Germline CDR1 and CDR2: SGDLS and YYNGEE. CDR3 length: 15 residues. The CDR3 coding sequence is TGTGCCAGCAGCGTAGACCCGACGGACAGATACGAGCAGTACTTC. This translates into CASSVDPTDRYEQYF.